One sample yielded the 29 T cell receptor beta chains listed below, sequenced in a study of T cells of healthy individuals (dated by TCRdb to 2016 to 2019). Library prep was done by 5' RACE. Sequenced using an Illumina MiSeq. TCRdb trimmed the raw reads at Q25, called clones with MiXCR and kept productive beta chains. Entries are consolidated by CDR3 protein sequence, retaining the most common genes and DNA. The sample table records about 82,000 distinct CDR3 sequences; roughly 5% of these occur just once. 6.5% to 8% of the sample lies in the top ten. The receptor set was obtained from a female donor in good health.

This clonotype came up a few times. The V gene is TRBV20-1, the J gene TRBJ2-5; D gene unclear. Germline V gene lookup returns CDR1 DFQATT and CDR2 SNEGSKA (reference sequence). The CDR3 covers 14 residues. Trimming removed 1 base at V and 0 bases at J, with 9 bases between. CDR3 in DNA: TGCAGTGCTAGAGGGGCATTGTACCAAGAGACCCAGTACTTC. The encoded protein is CSARGALYQETQYF.

The chain joins TRBV6-5 to TRBJ2-6, with 8 positions matching TRBD1. The trim removed 5 bases at V and 3 bases at J, leaving 3 bases unmatched. Germline CDR1 MNHEY, CDR2 SVGAGI. This CDR3 comprises 15 residues. Here the CDR3 DNA reads TGTGCCAGCAGTGAACAGGGGGATGGGGCCAACGTCCTGACTTTC. Protein: CASSEQGDGANVLTF.

There are many counts of this clonotype. This sequence joins TRBV27 and TRBJ2-4; the D is unclear. CDR1 MNHEY and CDR2 SMNVEV come from the germline V gene (reference sequence). Between the trimmed V and J ends, which lost 3 bases and 4 bases, there was a span of 19 bases. The CDR3 runs to 17 residues. Written as DNA, the CDR3 is TGTGCCAGCAGTTTCCGACCAGGCCTGGTCCAAAAAAACATTCAGTACTTC. Translated: CASSFRPGLVQKNIQYF.

In this sample, this clonotype turned up many times. The V and J genes are TRBV7-2 and TRBJ2-6; tentative D call: TRBD1 (6 bases). V was cut by 2 bases and J by 2 bases, with 7 bases left in between. The germline CDR1 and CDR2 sequences are SGHTA and FQGNSA. CDR3 length equals 15 residues. CDR3: CASSLSGAGANVLTF. CDR3 coding DNA: TGTGCCAGCAGCTTATCAGGGGCTGGGGCCAACGTCCTGACTTTC.

The chain carries TRBV11-2 and TRBJ2-1, with 9 bases matching TRBD2. J gave up 8 bases and V 3 bases, and 8 bases lay outside the gene matches. Germline loops: CDR1 SGHAT, CDR2 FQNNGV. The CDR3 contains 15 residues. The CDR3, as DNA: TGTGCCAGCAGCTTTGGCGGGAGGGCCGCCGATGAGCAGTTCTTC. Protein product: CASSFGGRAADEQFF. The full variable domain, rest sourced from reference TRBV11-2 and TRBJ2-1, is EAGVAQSPRYKIIEKRQSVAFWCNPISGHATLYWYQQILGQGPKLLIQFQNNGVVDDSQLPKDRFSAERLKGVDSTLKIQPAKLEDSAVYLCASSFGGRAADEQFFGPGTRLTVL.

In its sample, this clonotype was seen many times. This chain connects TRBV4-2 to TRBJ1-1; no clear D. The CDR3 is 14 amino acids. V lost 1 base and J 1 base, leaving 7 bases between the germline ends. Germline V gene data show CDR1 as LGHNA and CDR2 as YNFKEQ. This CDR3 is CASSQGHANTEAFF. As DNA, the CDR3 is TGTGCCAGCAGCCAAGGACACGCGAACACTGAAGCTTTCTTT.

This clonotype came up many times. The chain recombines TRBV29-1 with TRBJ1-5; D uncertain. The CDR3 is made up of 14 amino acids. The germline CDR1 and CDR2 sequences are SQVTM and ANQGSEA. Trimming cost V 4 bases and J 2 bases, with 12 bases left between them. CDR3 in DNA: TGCAGCGTTGGCGACCCGTCCGGCAATCAGCCCCAGCATTTT. This codes for CSVGDPSGNQPQHF.

This clonotype was seen ten or more times. CDR3 sequence (DNA): TGCAGCGTCGGGACAGGAAGCACAGATACGCAGTATTTT. The encoded protein is CSVGTGSTDTQYF. This chain uses TRBV29-1 with TRBJ2-3; 8 nucleotides align to TRBD1. The CDR3 runs to 13 residues. Trimming removed 6 bases from V and 0 bases from J; junction bases left unmatched: 2. CDR1 is SQVTM and CDR2 is ANQGSEA in the germline V gene.

This clonotype was picked up many times. The V call is TRBV12-5, the J call TRBJ2-3, with D possibly being TRBD2 (6 bases). Germline V gives CDR1 LGHNT, CDR2 FRNRAP. This CDR3 is built from 14 residues. The V and J ends lost 4 bases and 4 bases respectively, with 12 bases between them. CDR3 DNA: TGTGCTAGTGGTTCGGGAGTTTTGGCAGATACGCAGTATTTT. Amino acid sequence: CASGSGVLADTQYF.

This clonotype was seen at least ten times. This rearrangement joins TRBV28 to TRBJ1-5; D gene unclear. The CDR3 has 14 residues. Germline loops: CDR1 MDHEN, CDR2 SYDVKM. With 4 bases removed from V and 3 bases from J, the gap between germline ends came to 10 bases. The CDR3 here is CASSSAQFNQPQHF. CDR3 nucleotides: TGTGCCAGCAGTTCTGCACAGTTCAATCAGCCCCAGCATTTT. The full variable domain, completed using reference TRBV28 and TRBJ1-5, is DVKVTQSSRYLVKRTGEKVFLECVQDMDHENMFWYRQDPGLGLRLIYFSYDVKMKEKGDIPEGYSVSREKKERFSLILESASTNQTSMYLCASSSAQFNQPQHFGDGTRLSIL.

At least ten counts were recorded for this clonotype. The V gene is TRBV20-1, the J gene TRBJ2-1; 11 bases line up with TRBD2. The trim removed 6 bases at V and 7 bases at J, leaving 8 bases unmatched. This CDR3 is 14 amino acids long. CDR1 DFQATT and CDR2 SNEGSKA come from the germline V gene (reference sequence). CDR3: CSAAGLADGNEQFF. In DNA form, the CDR3 reads TGCAGTGCCGCGGGACTAGCGGATGGGAATGAGCAGTTCTTC.

This clonotype was picked up many times. The J gene is TRBJ2-1, the V gene TRBV29-1; 10 nucleotides agree with TRBD2. The CDR3 sequence is 16 residues long. V was clipped by 4 bases and J by 9 bases; unmatched bases: 15. Germline loops: CDR1 SQVTM, CDR2 ANQGSEA. The CDR3: CSVVAGFTSGNGEQFF. DNA for the CDR3: TGCAGCGTTGTCGCAGGGTTTACTAGCGGGAATGGTGAGCAGTTCTTC.

This clonotype was found many times. This CDR3 is CASSSSYNSPLHF. The CDR3 coding sequence is TGTGCCAGCAGCAGCTCCTATAATTCACCCCTCCACTTT. V is TRBV6-5 and J is TRBJ1-6; D gene uncertain. The V end lost 6 bases, the J end lost 0 bases, and 3 bases lay between the germline ends. The CDR3 is 13 residues long. Germline V gene data show CDR1 as MNHEY and CDR2 as SVGAGI.

The J gene is TRBJ2-7, the V gene TRBV11-2; D is uncertain. Germline CDR1 reads SGHAT; CDR2 reads FQNNGV. The V end was cut by 5 bases, the J end by 4 bases, with 9 bases between. The length of the CDR3 is 12 residues. The CDR3 region has the DNA TGTGCCAGCAGCCCAACCTCGTACGAGCAGTACTTC. Protein sequence: CASSPTSYEQYF.

V usage is TRBV3-1 and J usage is TRBJ1-1, with a possible D match to TRBD1 (6 bases). Germline V CDR1 and CDR2: LGHDT, YNNKEL (reference sequence). V was pared by 4 bases and J by 6 bases, with 12 bases between. The CDR3 is 13 amino acids. The DNA for the CDR3 is TGTGCCAGCAGCCCAACAGGGTCCGCTGAAGCTTTCTTT. It encodes CASSPTGSAEAFF.

The rearrangement joins TRBV4-3 to TRBJ1-4; the D is unclear. The CDR3 extends over 15 amino acids. Trimming shortened V by 6 bases and J by 0 bases, and 11 bases separated the two germline ends. Germline CDR1 and CDR2: LGHNA and YSLEER. The CDR3 spells CASSKQDATNEKLFF. CDR3 DNA sequence: TGCGCCAGCAGTAAGCAGGACGCAACTAATGAAAAACTGTTTTTT.

This clonotype was observed a handful of times. The genes are TRBV12-3 or TRBV12-4 and TRBJ2-2; 7 bases are shared with TRBD2. This CDR3 contains 14 residues. Trimming took 5 bases from V and 6 from J; bases not matched to a gene: 6. The CDR3 here is CASSAWEGPGELFF. CDR3 DNA sequence: TGTGCCAGCAGTGCGTGGGAGGGACCCGGGGAGCTGTTTTTT.

This clonotype was counted at least ten times. The CDR3 nucleotides read TGTGCCAGCAGCATTCCGGGACTCACTTATGAGCAGTTCTTC. Its translation is CASSIPGLTYEQFF. V gene TRBV5-4 combines with J gene TRBJ2-1, with a possible D match to TRBD2 (6 bases). The V and J ends lost 4 bases and 8 bases respectively, with 16 bases between them. The CDR3 is 14 residues long. Germline V CDR1 and CDR2: SGHNT, YYREEE (reference sequence).

This clonotype occurred many times. This rearrangement joins TRBV12-3 or TRBV12-4 to TRBJ2-3, with D possibly being TRBD1 or TRBD2 (5 bases each). With 6 bases removed from V and 0 bases from J, the gap between germline ends came to 10 bases. The CDR3 runs 14 residues. In DNA form, the CDR3 reads TGTGCCAGCAGCGACCGGGACAGCACAGATACGCAGTATTTT. Amino acids: CASSDRDSTDTQYF.

This clonotype was observed at least ten times. The chain joins TRBV10-3 to TRBJ2-5, with a tentative D call TRBD1 (6 bases). Germline values: CDR1 ENHRY, CDR2 SYGVKD. CDR3 length: 14 amino acids. The V and J ends lost 0 bases and 4 bases respectively, with 9 bases between them. The CDR3 DNA sequence: TGTGCCATCAGTGAGTCTGGGGGCCGAGAGACCCAGTACTTC. Residues: CAISESGGRETQYF.

This clonotype was found many times. V usage is TRBV20-1 and J usage is TRBJ2-7, with D perhaps TRBD1 (6 bases). The CDR3 is 12 residues long. V lost 4 bases and J 1 base, leaving 8 bases between the germline ends. The V gene's germline CDR1 is DFQATT and CDR2 SNEGSKA (reference sequence). DNA for the CDR3: TGCAGTGCTAATGGACAGTCCTACGAGCAGTACTTC. Amino acids: CSANGQSYEQYF.

The CDR3 coding sequence is TGTGCCAGCAGTTACTCGTCACGGGATTATGGCTACACCTTC. Its translation: CASSYSSRDYGYTF. The chain recombines TRBV6-5 with TRBJ1-2; D unresolved. The CDR3 length is 14 residues. Germline V lookup: CDR1 MNHEY, CDR2 SVGAGI. The V gene lost 0 bases and the J gene lost 5 bases, with 10 bases spanning the gap.

This clonotype has ten or more counts. This sequence joins TRBV12-3 or TRBV12-4 and TRBJ2-1; TRBD2 matches at 9 bases. The trim removed 2 bases at V and 0 bases at J, leaving 5 bases unmatched. CDR3 length: 17 residues. The CDR3 sequence: CASSLREREVSYNEQFF. CDR3 bases: TGTGCCAGCAGTTTACGCGAGCGGGAGGTCTCCTACAATGAGCAGTTCTTC.

This clonotype occurred many times. The V gene is TRBV15, the J gene TRBJ2-2; TRBD1 might be the D (6 bases). The V end was cut by 0 bases, the J end by 6 bases, with 14 bases between. CDR1 is LNHNV and CDR2 is YYDKDF in the germline V gene (reference sequence). The CDR3 spans 16 residues. Here the CDR3 DNA reads TGTGCCACCAGCAGAGATGGGGGACATACGGCCGGGGAGCTGTTTTTT. The encoded protein is CATSRDGGHTAGELFF.

For this clonotype: A much larger clone differs by one base, so this may be a read error. The V and J genes are TRBV11-2 and TRBJ2-7; D remains unclear. The CDR3 is 14 residues long. Germline V gene sequence: CDR1 SGHAT, CDR2 FQNNGV. The V and J ends lost 1 base and 3 bases respectively, with 10 bases between them. CDR3 amino acids: CASSLVETGYEQYF. As DNA, the CDR3 is TGTGCCAGCAGCTTAGTGGAGACTGGCTACGAGCAGTACTTC.

The chain employs TRBV5-6 and TRBJ1-1; D remains ambiguous. Germline CDR1 SGHDT, CDR2 YYEEEE. The CDR3 covers 15 residues. Trimming removed 4 bases at V and 4 bases at J, with 17 bases between. This CDR3 is CASSLTPSAATEAFF. The CDR3 DNA follows: TGTGCCAGCAGCCTCACCCCCTCCGCGGCCACTGAAGCTTTCTTT.

This clonotype was seen at least ten times. The chain combines TRBV29-1 with TRBJ1-1; 7 nucleotides agree with TRBD1. The trim removed 7 bases at V and 6 bases at J, leaving 11 bases unmatched. The CDR3 loop spans 13 amino acids. From germline, CDR1 is SQVTM and CDR2 ANQGSEA. CDR3 nucleotides: TGCAGCGCCATTCGGGACAGTCACGCTGAAGCTTTCTTT. It codes for CSAIRDSHAEAFF.

This clonotype was observed a handful of times. J is TRBJ1-2 and V is TRBV7-8; possible D gene TRBD1, 5 bases. V lost 2 bases to trimming and J lost 8 bases, with 18 bases between them. Germline CDR1 SGHVS, CDR2 FQNEAQ. The CDR3 length is 15 residues. The CDR3 region is CASSLRDFLWEGYTF. In nucleotides, the CDR3 is TGTGCCAGCAGCTTACGGGACTTCCTTTGGGAGGGCTACACCTTC. Full variable domain (outside the CDR3, taken from reference TRBV7-8 and TRBJ1-2): GAGVSQSPRYKVAKRGQDVALRCDPISGHVSLFWYQQALGQGPEFLTYFQNEAQLDKSGLPSDRFFAERPEGSVSTLKIQRTQQEDSAVYLCASSLRDFLWEGYTFGSGTRLTVV.

V and J are TRBV28 and TRBJ2-6, with 7 positions matching TRBD2. Germline CDR1 and CDR2: MDHEN and SYDVKM. Germline trimming cut 10 bases from V and 2 bases from J; bases unmatched to any gene: 5. The CDR3 spans 14 residues. The CDR3 loop is CATGGGTGANVLTF. In nucleotides, the CDR3 is TGTGCCACTGGCGGGGGAACTGGGGCCAACGTCCTGACTTTC.